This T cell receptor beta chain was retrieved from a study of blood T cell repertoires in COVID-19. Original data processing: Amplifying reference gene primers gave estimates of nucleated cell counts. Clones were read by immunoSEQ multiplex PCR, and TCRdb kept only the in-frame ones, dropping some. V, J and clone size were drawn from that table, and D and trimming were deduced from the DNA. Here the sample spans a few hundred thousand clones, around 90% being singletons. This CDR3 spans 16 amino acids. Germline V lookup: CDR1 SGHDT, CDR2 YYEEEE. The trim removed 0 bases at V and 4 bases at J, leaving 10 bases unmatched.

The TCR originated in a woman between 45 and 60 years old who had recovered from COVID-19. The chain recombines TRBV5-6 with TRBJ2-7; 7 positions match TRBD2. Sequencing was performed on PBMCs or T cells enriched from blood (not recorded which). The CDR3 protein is CASSLAAASGIYEQYF. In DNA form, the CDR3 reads TGTGCCAGCAGCTTGGCCGCCGCTAGCGGAATATACGAGCAGTACTTC.